What follows are 9 T cell receptor beta chains derived from one specimen sequenced in a study of shared clonotypes between healthy human individuals. Sequenced by immunoSEQ multiplex PCR; TCRdb stores in-frame clones only, minus some. The data hold 2 million to 2.5 million clones, with about 94% observed a single time. Sequencing input: naive CD4+ T cells sorted from blood. Subset defined: CD45RA+ positively selected. These receptors were obtained from a young man in good health.

The rearrangement links TRBV6-5 to TRBJ1-2; D is ambiguous. This CDR3 is 15 amino acids long. Germline assignment: CDR1 MNHEY and CDR2 SVGAGI. The V and J ends lost 2 bases and 3 bases respectively, with 13 bases between them. CDR3 DNA sequence: TGTGCCAGCAGTTACACTAGGGCCGAGCACTATGGCTACACCTTC. The encoded protein is CASSYTRAEHYGYTF.

As concerns this clone: The sample holds other DNA sequences that translate to the same CDR3. V gene TRBV28 combines with J gene TRBJ1-2; D may be TRBD1 (5 bases). CDR1 and CDR2 (germline): MDHEN, SYDVKM. This CDR3 is 15 amino acids long. V was trimmed by 6 bases and J by 0 bases, leaving 14 bases between them. Here the CDR3 reads CASRLPGEANYGYTF. CDR3 coding DNA: TGTGCCAGCAGACTCCCGGGGGAAGCTAACTATGGCTACACCTTC.

The V call is TRBV6-5, the J call TRBJ1-6; unclear D gene. The germline gives CDR1 MNHEY, CDR2 SVGAGI. The CDR3 totals 11 residues. V was pared by 5 bases and J by 11 bases, with 7 bases between. CDR3 residues: CASSVGAPLHF. DNA for the CDR3: TGTGCCAGCAGTGTTGGAGCACCCCTCCACTTT.

The chain carries TRBV5-4 and TRBJ1-1, with D perhaps matching TRBD1 (5 bases). This CDR3 is 15 amino acids long. CDR1 SGHNT and CDR2 YYREEE come from the germline V gene (reference sequence). Trimming pared 6 bases from V and 5 bases from J, leaving 20 bases between. CDR3 coding DNA: TGTGCCAGCACCCGGCCCGGGGGATTCAGGACTGAAGCTTTCTTT. Encoded protein: CASTRPGGFRTEAFF.

This chain uses TRBV7-2 with TRBJ2-7; D is possibly TRBD1 or TRBD2 (7 bases each). V lost 5 bases and J lost 4, with 18 bases in between. From germline, CDR1 is SGHTA and CDR2 FQGNSA. This CDR3 is built from 15 residues. The CDR3 DNA follows: TGTGCCAGCAGCATACTGGGAGGGGGCCTGTACGAGCAGTACTTC. This translates into CASSILGGGLYEQYF.

The gene calls are TRBV14 and TRBJ1-2; 10 bases line up with TRBD1. From germline, CDR1 is SGHDN and CDR2 FVKESK. V shed 3 bases, J shed 2 bases, and the junction held 3 bases outside the gene matches. The CDR3 is 15 amino acids. The CDR3 DNA sequence: TGTGCCAGCAGCCAGGGGGACAGGGGAAACTATGGCTACACCTTC. The encoded protein is CASSQGDRGNYGYTF.

The chain combines TRBV28 with TRBJ1-1; D not resolved. Germline V CDR1 and CDR2: MDHEN, SYDVKM. V gave up 6 bases and J gave up 4 bases, with 9 bases separating them. The CDR3 consists of 12 residues. CDR3 amino acids: CASSPFGTEAFF. The CDR3 DNA reads as TGTGCCAGCAGCCCTTTTGGCACTGAAGCTTTCTTT.

The chain uses TRBV6-4 and TRBJ2-1, with D hard to call. The CDR3 loop spans 13 amino acids. Germline lookup yields CDR1 MRHNA and CDR2 SNTAGT. The V end lost 3 bases, the J end lost 0 bases, and 3 bases lay between the germline ends. DNA of the CDR3: TGTGCCAGCAGTGAAGGCTCCTACAATGAGCAGTTCTTC. This sequence encodes CASSEGSYNEQFF.

The V and J genes are TRBV4-1 and TRBJ1-2; 7 bases line up with TRBD1. Losses at the gene ends were 3 bases for V and 5 bases for J; bases not matched to a gene: 6. The CDR3 loop spans 14 amino acids. In germline, CDR1 is MGHRA, CDR2 YSYEKL. This CDR3 is CASSHPDRDYGYTF. CDR3 nucleotides: TGCGCCAGCAGCCACCCAGACAGGGATTATGGCTACACCTTC.